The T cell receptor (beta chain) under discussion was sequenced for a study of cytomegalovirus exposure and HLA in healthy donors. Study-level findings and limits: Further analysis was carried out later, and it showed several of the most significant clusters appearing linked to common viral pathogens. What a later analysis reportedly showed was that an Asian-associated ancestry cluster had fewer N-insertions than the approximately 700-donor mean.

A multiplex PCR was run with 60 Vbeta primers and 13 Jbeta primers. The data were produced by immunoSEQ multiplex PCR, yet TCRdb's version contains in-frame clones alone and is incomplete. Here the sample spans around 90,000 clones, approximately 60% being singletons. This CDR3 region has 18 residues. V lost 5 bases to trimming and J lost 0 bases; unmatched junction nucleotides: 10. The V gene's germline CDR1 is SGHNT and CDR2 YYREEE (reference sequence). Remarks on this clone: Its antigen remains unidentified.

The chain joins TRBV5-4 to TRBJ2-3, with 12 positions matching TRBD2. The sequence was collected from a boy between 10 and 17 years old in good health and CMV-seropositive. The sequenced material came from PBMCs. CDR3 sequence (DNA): TGTGCCAGCAGTAACCTGGCACTAGCGGGGGGTAGCACAGATACGCAGTATTTT. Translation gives CASSNLALAGGSTDTQYF.